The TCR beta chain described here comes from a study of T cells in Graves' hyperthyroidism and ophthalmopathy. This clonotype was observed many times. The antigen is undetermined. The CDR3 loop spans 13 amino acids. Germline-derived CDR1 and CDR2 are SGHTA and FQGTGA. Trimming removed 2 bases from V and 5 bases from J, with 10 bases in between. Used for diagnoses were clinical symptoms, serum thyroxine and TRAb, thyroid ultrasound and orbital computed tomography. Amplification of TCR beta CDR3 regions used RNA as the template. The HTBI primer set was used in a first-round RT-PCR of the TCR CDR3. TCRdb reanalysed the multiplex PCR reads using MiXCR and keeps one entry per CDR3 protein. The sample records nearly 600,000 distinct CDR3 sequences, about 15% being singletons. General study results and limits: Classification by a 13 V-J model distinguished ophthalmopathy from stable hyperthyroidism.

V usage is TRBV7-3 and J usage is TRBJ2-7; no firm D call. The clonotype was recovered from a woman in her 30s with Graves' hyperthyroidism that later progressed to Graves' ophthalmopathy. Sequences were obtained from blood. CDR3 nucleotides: TGTGCCAGCAGCTTAGGGGAAAGGAACGAGCAGTACTTC. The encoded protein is CASSLGERNEQYF.